A selection of T cell receptor beta chains follows, all from one sample in a study of CD8 T cells in Susac syndrome. TCRdb redid the calling of the immunoSEQ multiplex PCR reads with MiXCR, one entry per CDR3 protein. The sample holds 70,000 to 100,000 distinct CDR3 sequences, roughly 93% seen once. Material: CD8+ T cells from PBMCs. These receptors were taken from a human donor in good health. Each CDR3 is given with its conserved first and last residue. D genes are given only for firm matches. The size of a clone is reported for some rows only, either as once, few or many, or as a class for expanded clones.

D gene,J gene,clone size,V gene,CDR3 length,CDR3 protein,CDR3 DNA
TRBD1,TRBJ1-1,once,TRBV6-5,15,CASSYLKNRGTEAFF,TGTGCCAGCAGTTACTTAAAAAACAGGGGGACTGAAGCTTTCTTT
-,TRBJ2-7,once,TRBV29-1,13,CSGTNGESYEQYF,TGCAGCGGTACAAACGGGGAATCCTACGAGCAGTACTTC
-,TRBJ2-7,-,TRBV6-4,13,CASSEYVGSEQYF,TGTGCCAGCAGTGAATATGTGGGGAGCGAGCAGTACTTC
TRBD1,TRBJ2-5,-,TRBV20-1,14,CSVSTGTERETQYF,TGCAGTGTTTCGACCGGGACAGAGAGGGAGACCCAGTACTTC
TRBD2,TRBJ2-1,-,TRBV5-6,13,CASSFGTSNEQFF,TGTGCCAGCAGCTTCGGGACTAGCAATGAGCAGTTCTTC
-,TRBJ2-1,-,TRBV5-1,12,CASSLRGHEQFF,TGCGCCAGCAGCTTGAGGGGCCATGAGCAGTTCTTC
-,TRBJ2-3,-,TRBV3-1,13,CASSQVDADTQYF,TGTGCCAGCAGCCAAGTAGACGCAGATACGCAGTATTTT
-,TRBJ1-5,-,TRBV2,13,CASSERGVKPQHF,TGTGCCAGCAGCGAGCGGGGGGTGAAGCCCCAGCATTTT
-,TRBJ2-7,-,TRBV6-2/TRBV6-3,13,CASSPDGDYEQYF,TGTGCCAGCAGTCCAGACGGAGACTACGAGCAGTACTTC
-,TRBJ2-7,-,TRBV6-5,13,CASSYSSSYEQYF,TGTGCCAGCAGTTACTCCAGCTCCTACGAGCAGTACTTC
TRBD2,TRBJ2-1,-,TRBV9,15,CASSASAGGTNEQFF,TGTGCCAGCAGCGCTTCAGCGGGGGGAACCAATGAGCAGTTCTTC
-,TRBJ2-5,-,TRBV5-4,14,CASSFMGEGETQYF,TGTGCCAGCAGCTTTATGGGAGAGGGAGAGACCCAGTACTTC
-,TRBJ1-1,once,TRBV5-4,13,CASSFQVNTEAFF,TGTGCCAGCAGCTTCCAGGTGAACACTGAAGCTTTCTTT
-,TRBJ2-7,-,TRBV11-2,11,CASSQSGEQYF,TGTGCCAGCAGCCAGTCCGGCGAGCAGTACTTC
-,TRBJ2-7,-,TRBV12-3/TRBV12-4,12,CASSLIDYEQYF,TGTGCCAGCAGTTTGATTGACTACGAGCAGTACTTC
TRBD2,TRBJ2-2,once,TRBV29-1,12,CSALGGAGELFF,TGCAGCGCCCTTGGGGGGGCCGGGGAGCTGTTTTTT
TRBD2,TRBJ2-2,-,TRBV13,17,CASSFPSGGHNTGELFF,TGTGCCAGCAGCTTCCCTAGCGGGGGACACAACACCGGGGAGCTGTTTTTT
-,TRBJ2-3,-,TRBV13,14,CASSLPAETDTQYF,TGTGCCAGCAGCTTACCGGCAGAGACAGATACGCAGTATTTT
-,TRBJ1-4,-,TRBV2,15,CASRDMGGANEKLFF,TGTGCCAGCAGGGATATGGGGGGTGCTAATGAAAAACTGTTTTTT
-,TRBJ1-1,-,TRBV6-2/TRBV6-3,12,CASWGGDTEAFF,TGTGCCAGCTGGGGGGGAGACACTGAAGCTTTCTTT
TRBD1,TRBJ1-5,-,TRBV27,14,CASSSRGVRQPQHF,TGTGCCAGCAGTTCCAGGGGGGTCCGGCAGCCCCAGCATTTT
-,TRBJ2-1,-,TRBV20-1,14,CSASVWDPYNEQFF,TGCAGTGCTAGTGTTTGGGACCCGTACAATGAGCAGTTCTTC
TRBD2,TRBJ2-3,-,TRBV5-6,16,CASSSEAGGPTDTQYF,TGTGCCAGCAGCTCCGAAGCGGGGGGGCCAACAGATACGCAGTATTTT
-,TRBJ1-2,-,TRBV7-8,15,CASSLDKGVVDGYTF,TGTGCCAGCAGCTTAGATAAGGGGGTTGTTGATGGCTACACCTTC
-,TRBJ2-7,few,TRBV4-1,13,CASSQTELYEQYF,TGCGCCAGCAGCCAGACAGAACTCTACGAGCAGTACTTC
TRBD2,TRBJ2-5,-,TRBV7-8,16,CASSPSSGGAGETQYF,TGTGCCAGCAGCCCCTCTAGCGGGGGGGCCGGAGAGACCCAGTACTTC
TRBD1,TRBJ1-1,-,TRBV19,14,CASSISGGNTEAFF,TGTGCCAGTAGTATATCAGGGGGCAACACTGAAGCTTTCTTT